Shown below are 6 T cell receptor beta chains from a single sample sequenced in a study of T-cell memory formation after mild COVID-19. TCRdb passed the 5' RACE reads through MiXCR, listing each CDR3 protein once. The sample lists some 13,000 distinct CDR3 sequences, 12% occurring once. Sequences were obtained from PBMCs or a T cell subset sorted from them (not recorded which). Every receptor here comes from an adult woman who had mild COVID-19 (a few samples of this study predate the infection). Cell type and time point are not known.

This clonotype was counted at least ten times. This chain uses TRBV5-6 with TRBJ1-2; tentative D call: TRBD1 (5 bases). Germline CDR1 is SGHDT and CDR2 is YYEEEE. This CDR3 region has 17 residues. Deletions cut 4 bases from V and 5 bases from J, with 24 bases between. DNA of the CDR3: TGTGCCAGCAGCCCGGGGACCTCACCCCCGAACCCATATGGCTACACCTTC. Protein sequence: CASSPGTSPPNPYGYTF.

This clonotype was detected ten times or more. The chain has TRBV13 and TRBJ2-2; D not resolved. Deletions cut 8 bases from V and 1 base from J, with 26 bases between. Germline CDR1 PRHDT, CDR2 FYEKMQ (reference sequence). The CDR3 sequence is 19 residues long. CDR3 sequence: CASRRAPEFDRMNTGELFF. Written as DNA, the CDR3 is TGTGCCAGCCGTAGGGCACCCGAGTTTGATAGAATGAACACCGGGGAGCTGTTTTTT.

This clonotype has a count of ten or more. The chain combines TRBV18 with TRBJ1-2; 10 nucleotides match TRBD1. In germline, CDR1 is KGHSH, CDR2 LQKENI. This CDR3 is built from 18 residues. Trimming took 3 bases from V and 1 from J; bases not matched to a gene: 11. This CDR3 is CASSPLGWTGGFNYGYTF. The CDR3 region has the DNA TGTGCCAGCTCACCCCTCGGATGGACAGGGGGGTTTAACTATGGCTACACCTTC.

Many counts were recorded for this clonotype. The genes are TRBV7-2 and TRBJ2-3, with 11 bases lining up with TRBD2. This CDR3 contains 17 residues. V was pared by 0 bases and J by 4 bases, with 6 bases of the junction left unmatched. Looked up from germline, CDR1 is SGHTA and CDR2 is FQGNSA. The CDR3 is CASSLALTSGRSDTQYF. The CDR3, as DNA: TGTGCCAGCAGCTTAGCTCTTACTAGCGGGAGATCAGATACGCAGTATTTT.

There are a few counts of this clonotype. CDR3 coding DNA: TGTGCCAGCATTCCCACCGGCGCAGCAAGTAATGGCTACACCTTC. This codes for CASIPTGAASNGYTF. The chain uses TRBV6-2 or TRBV6-3 and TRBJ1-2; D not certain. Trimming removed 7 bases at V and 6 bases at J, with 21 bases between. Germline assignment: CDR1 MNHEY and CDR2 SVGEGT. The CDR3 consists of 15 residues.

The CDR3 DNA sequence: TGTGCCAGCAGCCACCGGGACCGCGGGCATGAGCAGTTCTTC. Its protein is CASSHRDRGHEQFF. The chain combines TRBV12-3 or TRBV12-4 with TRBJ2-1, with D possibly called TRBD1 or TRBD2 (5 bases each). Trimming shortened V by 6 bases and J by 8 bases, and 17 bases separated the two germline ends. The CDR3 covers 14 residues.